This TCR beta chain was profiled in a study of radiotherapy plus CTLA-4 blockade in lung cancer. Study information: Patients showed objective responses in over 15% of cases, and disease control was achieved by under 40%. Study-wide points: The authors reported that early blood T cell clone dynamics, with interferon-beta, best predicted response.

Germline CDR1 reads DFQATT; CDR2 reads SNEGSKA (reference sequence). Trimming shortened V by 4 bases and J by 10 bases, and 11 bases separated the two germline ends. The CDR3 contains 11 residues. Treatment of patients with chemo-refractory metastatic non-small-cell lung cancer consisted of focal radiation plus CTLA-4 blockade with ipilimumab. Clones were sequenced by immunoSEQ multiplex PCR, and TCRdb holds only the in-frame ones, with some missing. The data show 1,500 to 2,000 clones, 88% seen once. A remark on this clone: Its antigen is unknown.

The V call is TRBV20-1, the J call TRBJ2-1; no reliable D call. This TCR derives from a human donor with non-small cell lung cancer who had a complete response to radiotherapy plus ipilimumab. Sequenced material: tumor tissue, taken from a patient treated with radiotherapy plus ipilimumab. This CDR3 reads CSANPNGEQFF. The DNA for the CDR3 is TGCAGTGCTAACCCTAACGGAGAGCAGTTCTTC.